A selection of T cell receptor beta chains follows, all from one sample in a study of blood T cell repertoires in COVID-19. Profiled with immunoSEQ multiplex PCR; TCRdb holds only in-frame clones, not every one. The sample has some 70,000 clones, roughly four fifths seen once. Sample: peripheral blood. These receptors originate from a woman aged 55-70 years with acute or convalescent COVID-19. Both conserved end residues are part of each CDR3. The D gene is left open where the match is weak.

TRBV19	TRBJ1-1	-	TGTGCCAGTAGTATAGGCCCGCCTGGGGCTGGGACTGAAGCTTTCTTT	CASSIGPPGAGTEAFF
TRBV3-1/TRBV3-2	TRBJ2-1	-	TGTGCCAGCAGCCAAAGGACGTCAGGGCACAATGAGCAGTTCTTC	CASSQRTSGHNEQFF
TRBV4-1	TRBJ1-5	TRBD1	TGCGCCAGCAGCCAAGATGACACCGGGACAGTGAATCAGCCCCAGCATTTT	CASSQDDTGTVNQPQHF
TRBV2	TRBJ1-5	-	TGTGCCAGCAGTGTGAGGGTCAGCAATCAGCCCCAGCATTTT	CASSVRVSNQPQHF
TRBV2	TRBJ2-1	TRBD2	TGTGCCAGCAGTGAAGGTGGGGGGGCCTACAATGAGCAGTTCTTC	CASSEGGGAYNEQFF
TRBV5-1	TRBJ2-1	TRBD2	TGCGCCAGCAGCCCTATTCCGGGACTAGCGGGGGCTACCCCGTTCTTC	CASSPIPGLAGATPFF
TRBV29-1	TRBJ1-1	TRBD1	TGCAGCCATGACAGGGGCAACACTGAAGCTTTCTTT	CSHDRGNTEAFF
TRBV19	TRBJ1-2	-	TGTGCCAGTAGTATTGGCAGGTTGGGCTATGGCTACACCTTC	CASSIGRLGYGYTF
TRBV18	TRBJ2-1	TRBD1	TGTGCCAGCTCACCAGCCGGCCTCACAGGGGGCAATGAGCAGTTCTTC	CASSPAGLTGGNEQFF
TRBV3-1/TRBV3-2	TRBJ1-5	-	TGTGCCAGCAGCCAAGGTGTACAGGGTGGTCAGCCCCAGCATTTT	CASSQGVQGGQPQHF